Shown below are 4 T cell receptor beta chains from a single sample sequenced in a study of early T cells in non-severe SARS-CoV-2 infection. TCRdb used MiXCR to reprocess the 5' RACE reads, holding one entry per CDR3 protein. The sample lists 100,000 or so distinct CDR3 sequences, around 13% occurring once. The sequenced material came from whole blood. These receptors came from an adult who was a healthcare worker with PCR-confirmed SARS-CoV-2 infection or an uninfected control (not recorded which).

In its sample, this clonotype was seen many times. V and J are TRBV12-3 or TRBV12-4 and TRBJ2-1, with 9 positions matching TRBD2. The CDR3 consists of 15 residues. V dropped 6 bases and J dropped 5; count of bases not matched to a gene: 8. CDR3 protein: CASSLIAGAHNEQFF. As DNA, the CDR3 is TGTGCCAGCAGCCTAATAGCGGGAGCCCACAATGAGCAGTTCTTC.

This clonotype has ten or more counts. The chain employs TRBV28 and TRBJ1-4, with 10 bases matching TRBD1. CDR1 and CDR2 from the germline V gene are MDHEN and SYDVKM. The trim removed 6 bases at V and 6 bases at J, leaving 7 bases unmatched. The CDR3 runs to 15 residues. This CDR3 is CASRSTGTGDEKLFF. CDR3 nucleotide sequence: TGTGCCAGCAGGTCCACCGGGACAGGGGATGAAAAACTGTTTTTT.

This clonotype came up many times. The chain is built from TRBV7-8 and TRBJ1-2, with no clear D. This CDR3 is 13 amino acids long. CDR1 and CDR2 from the germline V gene are SGHVS and FQNEAQ. Trimming took off 2 bases at V and 7 bases at J, with 11 bases between the two ends. The CDR3 coding sequence is TGTGCCAGCAGCTTATCAAGGATCTCTGGCTACACCTTC. This gives the protein CASSLSRISGYTF. The entire variable domain, with the rest obtained from reference TRBV7-8 and TRBJ1-2, is as follows: GAGVSQSPRYKVAKRGQDVALRCDPISGHVSLFWYQQALGQGPEFLTYFQNEAQLDKSGLPSDRFFAERPEGSVSTLKIQRTQQEDSAVYLCASSLSRISGYTFGSGTRLTVV.

The CDR3 loop is CASSMPGELFF. The DNA for the CDR3 is TGTGCCAGTAGTATGCCCGGGGAGCTGTTTTTT. This chain links TRBV19 with TRBJ2-2; no definite D call. The CDR3 is 11 residues long. Trimming left V 3 bases short and J 6 bases short, with 2 bases between. Germline V gene lookup returns CDR1 LNHDA and CDR2 SQIVND (reference sequence).